This T cell receptor (beta chain) is drawn from a study of T cell clusters in autoimmune cytopenias. Study in general: The median distinct TRB clonotype count was approximately 2,400 per sample, from a median approximately 52,000 reads.

The CDR3 loop spans 18 amino acids. CDR1 is SGHDT and CDR2 is YYEEEE in the germline V gene. Multiplex touch-down PCR amplified TRB using TRB-A and TRB-B pools in one tube. TCRdb re-called the multiplex PCR reads; every CDR3 protein appears as one record, without DNA. The table lists under 6,500 distinct CDR3 sequences. Each sample's input was roughly 270 ng genomic DNA, about 38,000 genome equivalents. This clonotype ranks as medium-sized in terms of frequency. The same sample was also used in a study of T cell repertoires in aging, cancer and after chemotherapy. That paper adds: Across the chemotherapy interval, each cancer cohort showed higher median generation probability, suggesting thymic rebound. Immunological memory after chemotherapy cannot be judged from the repertoire data.

The rearrangement uses TRBV5-6 and TRBJ2-3; without DNA, the TCRdb call of TRBD2 cannot be checked. This receptor was taken from a human donor in good health. Sequencing was performed on peripheral blood. CDR3 sequence: CASSLTGLAGGLTDTQYF.